Below are 32 T cell receptor beta chains sequenced from a single sample in a study of naive and memory T cell subsets. Both TRBC1 and TRBC2 were covered by a beta constant-region primer of two equimolar oligonucleotides. Ligated cDNA was amplified by four rounds of PCR with nested alpha and beta constant-region primers and SP2. TCRdb re-called the UMI-ligation and nested PCR reads with MiXCR, one entry per CDR3 protein. Of a few thousand distinct CDR3 sequences listed, about 5.2% are singletons. What was sequenced was CD4+ TEMRA cells from blood. Regarding subset: effector memory re-expressing CD45RA, CD45RA+ CD27-. The receptors shown here come from a human donor in good health.

This clonotype occurred many times. The chain links TRBV27 to TRBJ1-3, with 7 bases lining up with TRBD1. The germline gives CDR1 MNHEY, CDR2 SMNVEV (reference sequence). CDR3 length equals 19 residues. Trimming took 4 bases from V and 0 from J; bases not matched to a gene: 15. This CDR3 reads CASSSRMSGGSHSGNTIYF. The CDR3 DNA sequence: TGTGCCAGCAGTTCCCGAATGTCAGGGGGTTCTCACTCTGGAAACACCATATATTTT.

This clonotype was counted at least ten times. The chain uses TRBV2 and TRBJ2-7; D is unresolved. CDR1 is SNHLY and CDR2 is FYNNEI in the germline V gene. V was cut by 5 bases and J by 3 bases, with 5 bases left in between. This CDR3 has 11 amino acids. The CDR3 DNA sequence: TGTGCCAGCAGTCCCGTCTACGAGCAGTACTTC. Translation: CASSPVYEQYF.

This clonotype is medium-sized in the sample. V gene TRBV7-9 combines with J gene TRBJ1-1; D remains unclear. CDR1 SEHNR and CDR2 FQNEAQ come from the germline V gene (reference sequence). This CDR3 comprises 9 residues. The V gene lost 8 bases and the J gene lost 7 bases, with 5 bases spanning the gap. As DNA, the CDR3 is TGTGCCAGCCCCAATGAAGCTTTCTTT. Translation: CASPNEAFF.

This clonotype was observed many times. The chain couples TRBV14 to TRBJ2-1; D not certain. Trimming took off 1 base at V and 0 bases at J, with 7 bases between the two ends. Germline V gene data show CDR1 as SGHDN and CDR2 as FVKESK. CDR3 length equals 15 residues. The CDR3 loop reads CASSQGTTSYNEQFF. In DNA, the CDR3 is TGTGCCAGCAGCCAAGGTACGACCTCCTACAATGAGCAGTTCTTC.

This clonotype was seen at least ten times. The rearrangement joins TRBV6-5 to TRBJ2-3; D gene unclear. The germline V gene has CDR1 MNHEY and CDR2 SVGAGI. The CDR3 length is 11 residues. The V gene lost 7 bases and the J gene lost 4 bases, with 6 bases spanning the gap. The DNA of the CDR3 is TGTGCCAGCAAGTTGGCAGATACGCAGTATTTT. It translates to CASKLADTQYF.

Sample share makes this clonotype medium-sized. The rearrangement links TRBV7-8 to TRBJ2-1; 10 nucleotides match TRBD2. Germline V gene lookup returns CDR1 SGHVS and CDR2 FQNEAQ. Trimming at V came to 5 bases and at J to 6 bases, leaving 13 bases not matched to a gene. CDR3 length equals 17 residues. The CDR3 protein is CASSPRGVGLAFNEQFF. The DNA of the CDR3 is TGTGCCAGCAGCCCACGGGGGGTGGGACTAGCGTTCAATGAGCAGTTCTTC.

Ten or more counts support this clonotype. One end of the junction fails to match germline, which may point to a read error. This chain uses TRBV2 with TRBJ2-7; a weak D match, TRBD2 (6 bases). This CDR3 has 12 amino acids. The germline gives CDR1 SNHLY, CDR2 FYNNEI. The CDR3 DNA reads TGTGCCAGCAGCCTAATCACCGGGACGGAGGGCTTC. Its translation: CASSLITGTEGF.

The chain recombines TRBV2 with TRBJ2-1; TRBD2 agrees at 9 bases. The germline gives CDR1 SNHLY, CDR2 FYNNEI. CDR3 length: 18 amino acids. With 3 bases clipped from V and 1 base from J, the junction kept 10 bases outside the gene matches. CDR3 bases: TGTGCCAGCAGTGATGTGGGCGGGAGGGCCTTTTCCTACAATGAGCAGTTCTTC. This sequence encodes CASSDVGGRAFSYNEQFF.

Concerning this clonotype itself: This may come from a read error, since a much larger clone is one base off. V and J are TRBV3-1 and TRBJ2-7; 7 nucleotides align to TRBD2. CDR1 and CDR2 (germline): LGHDT, YNNKEL (reference sequence). CDR3 length equals 13 residues. This chain's CDR3 is CARSQGRGTEQYF. DNA of the CDR3: TGTGCCAGAAGCCAAGGGCGGGGGACCGAGCAGTACTTC.

This clonotype occurred many times. V and J are TRBV5-1 and TRBJ2-7; D remains unclear. The ends were cut back, 0 bases at V and 7 bases at J, with 14 bases in the middle. The germline gives CDR1 SGHRS, CDR2 YFSETQ. This CDR3 has 14 amino acids. The CDR3 nucleotides are TGCGCCAGCAGCTTGGGAACATCCGTTAGGGAGCAGTACTTC. Translated: CASSLGTSVREQYF.

This clonotype is categorized as large. The gene calls are TRBV7-9 and TRBJ1-1; maybe TRBD1 (6 bases). The CDR3 has 14 amino acids. Germline V gene sequence: CDR1 SEHNR, CDR2 FQNEAQ (reference sequence). V lost 5 bases to trimming and J lost 11 bases, with 21 bases between them. The CDR3 loop reads CASSPVPTGRVAFF. CDR3 in DNA: TGTGCCAGCAGCCCCGTCCCCACAGGGCGTGTGGCTTTCTTT.

By share of the sample, this clonotype is medium-sized. The V call is TRBV5-1, the J call TRBJ2-3; D is uncertain. Germline loops: CDR1 SGHRS, CDR2 YFSETQ. V lost 1 base to trimming and J lost 6 bases, with 9 bases between them. The CDR3 consists of 13 residues. Here the CDR3 DNA reads TGCGCCAGCAGCTTGAATAATGGGGATACGCAGTATTTT. This encodes CASSLNNGDTQYF.

By sample fraction, this clonotype is hyperexpanded (1% or more). The gene calls are TRBV15 and TRBJ2-3; D ambiguous. Germline CDR1 is LNHNV and CDR2 is YYDKDF (reference sequence). The V end lost 3 bases, the J end lost 0 bases, and 13 bases lay between the germline ends. This CDR3 is 16 amino acids long. The CDR3 DNA is TGTGCCACCAGCAGGAACACAGTATCTAGCACAGATACGCAGTATTTT. This gives the protein CATSRNTVSSTDTQYF.

This rearrangement joins TRBV9 to TRBJ2-4; TRBD2 matches at 10 bases. Per germline, CDR1 SGDLS and CDR2 YYNGEE. Trimming at V came to 0 bases and at J to 1 base, leaving 7 bases not matched to a gene. CDR3 length: 18 residues. In nucleotides, the CDR3 is TGTGCCAGCAGCGTAGCTGCTAGCGGGAGAGGGGCCAAAAACATTCAGTACTTC. Amino acid sequence: CASSVAASGRGAKNIQYF.

This clonotype is classed as medium-sized. This rearrangement joins TRBV27 to TRBJ2-7, with D possibly being TRBD2 (5 bases). The V end lost 3 bases, the J end lost 9 bases, and 15 bases lay between the germline ends. This CDR3 is 13 amino acids long. Germline V gives CDR1 MNHEY, CDR2 SMNVEV (reference sequence). Here the CDR3 reads CASSLSGVTTQYF. In DNA form, the CDR3 reads TGTGCCAGCAGTTTGAGCGGAGTAACAACGCAGTACTTC.

This clonotype was counted many times. V and J are TRBV9 and TRBJ1-6; D gene unclear. Germline V CDR1 and CDR2: SGDLS, YYNGEE. The CDR3 is made up of 16 amino acids. V lost 0 bases and J 7 bases, leaving 14 bases between the germline ends. The CDR3 sequence is CASSVASRVVNSPLHF. CDR3 sequence (DNA): TGTGCCAGCAGCGTAGCTTCGAGGGTTGTGAATTCACCCCTCCACTTT.

This clonotype is medium-sized by share. The gene calls are TRBV25-1 and TRBJ1-1, with a possible D match to TRBD1 (5 bases). CDR3 length: 14 residues. With 4 bases removed from V and 10 bases from J, the gap between germline ends came to 19 bases. Germline values: CDR1 MGHDK, CDR2 SYGVNS. The CDR3 here is CASSGAGQGGRAFF. CDR3 nucleotides: TGTGCCAGCAGTGGCGCAGGGCAGGGCGGTCGAGCTTTCTTT.

This clonotype is deemed medium-sized. The chain couples TRBV4-2 to TRBJ2-3; 9 bases fit TRBD2. Germline V lookup: CDR1 LGHNA, CDR2 YNFKEQ. The CDR3 has 16 amino acids. J gave up 1 base and V 0 bases, and 2 bases lay outside the gene matches. The CDR3 reads CASSQEWTSGTDTQYF. In nucleotides, the CDR3 is TGTGCCAGCAGCCAAGAGTGGACTAGCGGCACAGATACGCAGTATTTT.

This clonotype was counted ten times or more. This sequence joins TRBV13 and TRBJ1-2; 7 nucleotides line up with TRBD1. The CDR3 sequence is 14 residues long. CDR1 and CDR2 from the germline V gene are PRHDT and FYEKMQ (reference sequence). Trimming cost V 4 bases and J 2 bases; bases outside gene matches: 4. The CDR3 DNA follows: TGTGCCAGCAGCTCGACAGGGAGGAACTATGGCTACACCTTC. This encodes CASSSTGRNYGYTF.

This clonotype was observed many times. V usage is TRBV3-1 and J usage is TRBJ2-1; D gene ambiguous. This CDR3 region has 13 residues. Deletions cut 4 bases from V and 8 bases from J, with 12 bases between. From germline, CDR1 is LGHDT and CDR2 YNNKEL (reference sequence). The CDR3 nucleotides read TGTGCCAGCAGCCCACGGAGAAGCGATGAGCAGTTCTTC. Encoded protein: CASSPRRSDEQFF.

This clonotype has ten or more counts. The genes are TRBV12-3 or TRBV12-4 and TRBJ2-1; 7 bases line up with TRBD1. This CDR3 contains 15 residues. Trimming took 7 bases from V and 2 from J; bases not matched to a gene: 8. CDR3 protein: CASNLRGSTYNEQFF. The CDR3 DNA reads as TGTGCCAGCAATCTCAGGGGGTCAACCTACAATGAGCAGTTCTTC.

In its sample, this clonotype ranks as medium-sized. CDR3 DNA: TGCGCCAGCAGCTTCCAGGGGGCCAGGGAGACCCAGTACTTC. Encoded protein: CASSFQGARETQYF. The gene calls are TRBV5-1 and TRBJ2-5; 8 nucleotides line up with TRBD1. Germline trimming cut 2 bases from V and 5 bases from J; bases unmatched to any gene: 5. The V gene's germline CDR1 is SGHRS and CDR2 YFSETQ. The CDR3 has 14 amino acids.

This clonotype was observed many times. V and J are TRBV6-2 or TRBV6-3 and TRBJ2-1; 11 bases are shared with TRBD2. Germline-derived CDR1 and CDR2 are MNHEY and SVGEGT. The CDR3 runs 16 residues. Losses at the gene ends were 6 bases for V and 1 base for J; bases not matched to a gene: 5. The CDR3 bases are TGTGCCAGCAGAATAGCGGGAGGGAGGTCCTACAATGAGCAGTTCTTC. Translated, it gives CASRIAGGRSYNEQFF.

This clonotype showed up just a few times. The chain is built from TRBV3-1 and TRBJ2-5, with a possible D match to TRBD1 (5 bases). CDR1 and CDR2 from the germline V gene are LGHDT and YNNKEL (reference sequence). This CDR3 has 15 residues. The V end lost 4 bases, the J end lost 5 bases, and 17 bases lay between the germline ends. CDR3 in amino acids: CASSPQIQAWETQYF. In DNA form, the CDR3 reads TGTGCCAGCAGCCCCCAAATACAGGCCTGGGAGACCCAGTACTTC.

This clonotype was recorded a few times. The DNA for the CDR3 is TGTGCCAGCAGCCCCACCGCGGGAGGGTCAGATACGCAGTATTTT. As protein: CASSPTAGGSDTQYF. The chain couples TRBV6-1 to TRBJ2-3; 9 bases line up with TRBD2. Germline trimming cut 6 bases from V and 4 bases from J; bases unmatched to any gene: 8. The germline CDR1 and CDR2 sequences are MNHNS and SASEGT. There are 15 residues in the CDR3.

In DNA, the CDR3 is TGTGCCAGCAGTGAATGGGATCCCCTACGGACCCAAGAGACCCAGTACTTC. Translation: CASSEWDPLRTQETQYF. This rearrangement joins TRBV25-1 to TRBJ2-5; D is undetermined. The CDR3 length is 17 residues. Looked up from germline, CDR1 is MGHDK and CDR2 is SYGVNS. V was cut by 1 base and J by 1 base, with 16 bases left in between. The variable domain in full, with the rest retrieved from reference TRBV25-1 and TRBJ2-5, is EADIYQTPRYLVIGTGKKITLECSQTMGHDKMYWYQQDPGMELHLIHYSYGVNSTEKGDLSSESTVSRIRTEHFPLTLESARPSHTSQYLCASSEWDPLRTQETQYFGPGTRLLVL.

In this sample, this clonotype turned up many times. The rearrangement joins TRBV11-2 to TRBJ2-5, with TRBD1 identical over 8 bases. The V segment lost 4 bases and the J segment 5 bases; nucleotides outside the gene matches: 6. The CDR3 spans 14 residues. Germline V lookup: CDR1 SGHAT, CDR2 FQNNGV. The CDR3 DNA reads as TGTGCCAGCAGCTCCCCGGACAGGGTCGAGACCCAGTACTTC. Amino acid sequence: CASSSPDRVETQYF.

This clonotype was detected ten times or more. This chain joins TRBV3-1 and TRBJ2-7, with D tentatively TRBD2 (5 bases). CDR1 LGHDT and CDR2 YNNKEL come from the germline V gene (reference sequence). The CDR3 extends over 13 amino acids. Trimming pared 4 bases from V and 3 bases from J, leaving 10 bases between. The CDR3 region is CASSRRGFYEQYF. The CDR3, as DNA: TGTGCCAGCAGCCGCAGAGGGTTCTACGAGCAGTACTTC.

This clonotype occurred many times. The V call is TRBV25-1, the J call TRBJ1-6; D may be TRBD1 (6 bases). This CDR3 has 14 amino acids. Trimming stripped 5 bases from V and 9 bases from J, with 14 bases between. The V gene's germline CDR1 is MGHDK and CDR2 SYGVNS. The chain's CDR3 is CASSYRTGSSPLHF. CDR3 nucleotide sequence: TGTGCCAGCAGTTATCGAACAGGGAGTTCACCCCTCCACTTT.

This clonotype was seen repeatedly, ten times or more. V usage is TRBV6-5 and J usage is TRBJ2-5; D is unclear. CDR3 length: 11 amino acids. V gave up 5 bases and J gave up 1 base, with 2 bases separating them. Germline CDR1 and CDR2: MNHEY and SVGAGI. Written as DNA, the CDR3 is TGTGCCAGCAGTCGCCAAGAGACCCAGTACTTC. Translated: CASSRQETQYF.

This clonotype was found many times. The gene calls are TRBV20-1 and TRBJ2-3; tentative D call: TRBD2 (6 bases). Trimming cost V 8 bases and J 4 bases, with 22 bases left between them. The V gene's germline CDR1 is DFQATT and CDR2 SNEGSKA (reference sequence). This CDR3 spans 15 amino acids. In DNA, the CDR3 is TGCAGTAAGGAGGGCAGACCGTCCCATCCAGATACGCAGTATTTT. Amino acids: CSKEGRPSHPDTQYF.

This clonotype rates as medium-sized (0.01 to 0.1%). J is TRBJ1-1 and V is TRBV10-3, with no clear D. This CDR3 comprises 16 residues. CDR1 and CDR2 (germline): ENHRY, SYGVKD. V shed 3 bases and J shed 6 bases, with 20 bases lying between them. The CDR3 loop reads CAISEQLLVGWAEAFF. DNA for the CDR3: TGTGCCATCAGTGAACAATTGTTGGTTGGGTGGGCTGAAGCTTTCTTT.